A selection of T cell receptor beta chains follows, all from one sample in a study of vaccination and CD4 T cells after COVID-19. TCRdb ran MiXCR on the PCR reads and lists one entry per CDR3 protein. The sample lists roughly 25,000 distinct CDR3 sequences, around 54% occurring once. The antigens these receptors bind are not known. Specimen: CD4+ T cells from blood, cultured in vitro. These receptors originate from a human donor who had recovered from COVID-19. The CDR3 runs from the conserved cysteine through the conserved F or W. Fields, in order: clone size, V gene, J gene, D gene, CDR3 protein, CDR3 DNA. D genes are given only for firm matches. Size is omitted from some rows. Given values are once, few, many or a class for expanded clones.

.,TRBV5-1,TRBJ1-2,.,CASSFGTNYGYTF,TGCGCCAGCAGCTTCGGGACTAACTATGGCTACACCTTC
medium-sized,TRBV11-2,TRBJ1-1,.,CASSLTRPSREAFF,TGTGCCAGCAGCTTAACCCGGCCGAGCCGTGAAGCTTTCTTT
.,TRBV7-9,TRBJ2-1,TRBD2,CASSRSGRAEQFF,TGTGCCAGCAGTAGAAGCGGGAGAGCTGAGCAGTTCTTC
.,TRBV7-2,TRBJ2-5,TRBD1,CASSSFPRGLQETQYF,TGTGCCAGCAGCTCGTTCCCAAGGGGGCTTCAAGAGACCCAGTACTTC
few,TRBV6-1,TRBJ2-3,.,CASTRDAGADTDTQYF,TGTGCCAGCACCCGTGATGCGGGGGCCGACACAGATACGCAGTATTTT
.,TRBV7-2,TRBJ1-2,.,CASSISRDGYTF,TGTGCCAGCAGCATTTCCAGGGATGGCTACACCTTC
.,TRBV6-1,TRBJ2-3,TRBD1,CASSEGQGLTDTQYF,TGTGCCAGCAGTGAGGGACAGGGATTAACAGATACGCAGTATTTT
.,TRBV20-1,TRBJ2-7,TRBD2,CSAAGGGRDEQYF,TGCAGTGCCGCGGGGGGAGGACGCGACGAGCAGTACTTC
.,TRBV6-2/TRBV6-3,TRBJ2-1,.,CASSEQGEEQFF,TGTGCCAGCAGTGAACAGGGTGAGGAGCAGTTCTTC
.,TRBV7-9,TRBJ1-5,.,CASSLGGYSNQPQHF,TGTGCCAGCAGCTTAGGGGGATATAGCAATCAGCCCCAGCATTTT
.,TRBV30,TRBJ1-2,.,CAWSVMGVYGYTF,TGTGCCTGGAGTGTGATGGGGGTCTATGGCTACACCTTC
.,TRBV30,TRBJ1-1,.,CAWSGSTEAFF,TGTGCCTGGAGTGGAAGCACTGAAGCTTTCTTT
few,TRBV27,TRBJ2-2,.,CASSPDTGELFF,TGTGCCAGCAGTCCCGACACCGGGGAGCTGTTTTTT
.,TRBV20-1,TRBJ2-3,TRBD2,CSAKASGSGTQYF,TGCAGTGCTAAGGCTAGCGGGAGTGGTACGCAGTATTTT
few,TRBV6-5,TRBJ2-3,TRBD2,CASSSPGRADTQYF,TGTGCCAGCAGTTCCCCGGGGAGGGCAGATACGCAGTATTTT
.,TRBV25-1,TRBJ2-7,TRBD2,CASRDSGAGGYEQYF,TGTGCCAGCAGAGATAGTGGAGCGGGGGGCTACGAGCAGTACTTC
.,TRBV6-1,TRBJ2-1,.,CASRENRPNEQFF,TGTGCCAGCAGGGAAAACAGACCGAATGAGCAGTTCTTC
.,TRBV27,TRBJ2-1,TRBD2,CASSQWTSGVGEQFF,TGTGCCAGCAGTCAGTGGACTAGCGGGGTAGGGGAGCAGTTCTTC
few,TRBV20-1,TRBJ1-1,.,CSAAEETEAFF,TGCAGTGCTGCGGAAGAGACTGAAGCTTTCTTT
.,TRBV4-3,TRBJ1-2,.,CASSQDRWGGYGYTF,TGCGCCAGCAGCCAAGATCGATGGGGCGGCTATGGCTACACCTTC
.,TRBV29-1,TRBJ2-5,.,CSGGRQQETQYF,TGCAGCGGAGGACGGCAACAGGAGACCCAGTACTTC
.,TRBV6-1,TRBJ2-7,.,CASRSSRGEQYF,TGTGCCAGCAGGTCGTCCAGGGGCGAGCAGTACTTC
.,TRBV4-2,TRBJ1-2,TRBD1,CASSQTGQSDGGYTF,TGTGCCAGCAGCCAGACAGGGCAGTCCGACGGAGGCTACACCTTC
few,TRBV27,TRBJ1-5,.,CASSLSGGNQPQHF,TGTGCCAGCAGTTTATCGGGGGGCAATCAGCCCCAGCATTTT
.,TRBV7-2,TRBJ2-5,TRBD2,CASSLTSGVTQYF,TGTGCCAGCAGCTTGACTAGCGGGGTGACCCAGTACTTC
.,TRBV28,TRBJ1-2,.,CASRETNYGYTF,TGTGCCAGCAGAGAAACTAACTATGGCTACACCTTC
.,TRBV6-2/TRBV6-3,TRBJ2-5,.,CASSYGETQYF,TGTGCCAGCAGTTACGGGGAGACCCAGTACTTC
few,TRBV20-1,TRBJ1-1,.,CSAPDRRRGEYTF,TGCAGTGCTCCGGACCGGCGTAGAGGGGAGTATACGTTT
few,TRBV7-2,TRBJ1-2,.,CASSPQRGVGGYTF,TGTGCCAGCAGCCCCCAAAGGGGGGTTGGCGGCTACACCTTC
.,TRBV19,TRBJ2-7,.,CASSSELSGSYEQYF,TGTGCCAGTAGTTCTGAGCTTTCAGGATCCTACGAGCAGTACTTC
.,TRBV7-6,TRBJ2-7,TRBD1,CASSPGQGANEQYF,TGTGCCAGCAGCCCCGGACAGGGGGCGAACGAGCAGTACTTC
.,TRBV19,TRBJ1-1,.,CASSIGPLNTEAFF,TGTGCCAGTAGTATCGGTCCGTTGAACACTGAAGCTTTCTTT
.,TRBV6-2/TRBV6-3,TRBJ2-5,.,CASSYSSLIQYF,TGTGCCAGCAGTTACTCGTCTCTGATCCAGTACTTC
.,TRBV30,TRBJ1-2,.,CAWSVFKITNYGYTF,TGTGCCTGGAGTGTTTTTAAGATAACTAACTATGGCTACACCTTC
.,TRBV5-1,TRBJ2-1,TRBD1,CASSARQGSIDEQFF,TGCGCCAGCAGCGCCCGACAGGGAAGCATCGATGAGCAGTTCTTC
.,TRBV6-1,TRBJ1-1,.,CASSVQQNTEAFF,TGTGCCAGCAGTGTCCAGCAGAACACTGAAGCTTTCTTT
few,TRBV20-1,TRBJ2-3,TRBD1,CSARATVAGGIDTQYF,TGCAGTGCTCGAGCGACAGTGGCAGGGGGCATAGATACGCAGTATTTT
.,TRBV19,TRBJ1-2,.,CASTDVGGRLSGYTF,TGTGCCAGTACCGATGTGGGGGGAAGGTTGAGTGGCTACACCTTC
.,TRBV7-8,TRBJ1-4,TRBD1,CASLAVVRGAWTNEKLFF,TGTGCCAGCCTAGCCGTGGTCAGGGGGGCTTGGACTAATGAAAAACTGTTTTTT
.,TRBV7-8,TRBJ1-4,TRBD1,CASSSRGTGGNEKLFF,TGTGCCAGCAGCTCGAGGGGGACAGGGGGTAACGAAAAACTGTTTTTT